This paragraph reports one T cell receptor (beta chain). Its antigen remains unknown. Germline values: CDR1 LGHNA, CDR2 YNFKEQ. V lost 4 bases and J lost 8, with 20 bases in between. The CDR3 sequence is 15 residues long. The data are from a study of OX40 agonist ivuxolimab in advanced cancers. Whole-study context: It was ivuxolimab, an agonistic anti-OX40 (CD134) antibody, that patients were treated with. Study-level points and caveats: At 0.1 to 3.0 mg/kg and by week 6, clonal expansion occurred in CD4+ and CD8+ blood T cells. Antigen specificity of clonally expanded peripheral T cells was not established.

Profiling relied on immunoSEQ multiplex PCR, and the TCRdb table lists in-frame clones only, not all of them. The data hold more than 75,000 clones, with roughly nine tenths observed a single time. This sequence originates from an adult with an advanced solid tumor such as melanoma, head and neck, liver or kidney cancer. Material: CD4+ or CD8+ T cells sorted from blood, obtained in a trial of the OX40 agonist ivuxolimab. The chain couples TRBV4-2 to TRBJ1-2, with D possibly being TRBD1 (6 bases). CDR3: CASSLGGQPGGGYTF. The CDR3 DNA follows: TGTGCCAGCAGCCTGGGAGGACAGCCCGGAGGGGGCTACACCTTC.